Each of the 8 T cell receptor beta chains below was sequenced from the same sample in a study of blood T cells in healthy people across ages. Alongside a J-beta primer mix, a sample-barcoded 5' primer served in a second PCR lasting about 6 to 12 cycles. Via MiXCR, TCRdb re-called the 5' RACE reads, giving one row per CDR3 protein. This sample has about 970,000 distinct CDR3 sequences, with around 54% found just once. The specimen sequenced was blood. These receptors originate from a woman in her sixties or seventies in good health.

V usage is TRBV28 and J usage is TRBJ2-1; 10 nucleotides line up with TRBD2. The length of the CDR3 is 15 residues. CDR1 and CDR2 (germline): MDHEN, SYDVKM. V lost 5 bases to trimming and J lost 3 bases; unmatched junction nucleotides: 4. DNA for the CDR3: TGTGCCAGCAGTATAGCTAGCGGGAGCTACAATGAGCAGTTCTTC. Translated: CASSIASGSYNEQFF.

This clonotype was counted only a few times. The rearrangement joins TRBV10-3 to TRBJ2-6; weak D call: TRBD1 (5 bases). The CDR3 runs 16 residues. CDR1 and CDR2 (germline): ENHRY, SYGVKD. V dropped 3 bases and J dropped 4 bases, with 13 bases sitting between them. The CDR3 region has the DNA TGTGCCATCAGTGACGGCAGGGCCCCCGGGGCCAACGTCCTGACTTTC. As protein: CAISDGRAPGANVLTF.

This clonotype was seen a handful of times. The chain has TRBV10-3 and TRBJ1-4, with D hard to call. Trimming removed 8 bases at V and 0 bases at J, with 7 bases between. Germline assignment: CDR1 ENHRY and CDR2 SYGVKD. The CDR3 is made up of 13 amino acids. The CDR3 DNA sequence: TGTGCCATCGGTCAGGCAACTAATGAAAAACTGTTTTTT. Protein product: CAIGQATNEKLFF.

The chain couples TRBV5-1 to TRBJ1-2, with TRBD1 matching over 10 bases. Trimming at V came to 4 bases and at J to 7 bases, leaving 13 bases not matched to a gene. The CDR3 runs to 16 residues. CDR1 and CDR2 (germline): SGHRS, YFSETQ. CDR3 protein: CASSDTVRTGGSGYTF. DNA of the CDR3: TGCGCCAGCAGCGACACGGTGAGGACAGGGGGTTCTGGCTACACCTTC.

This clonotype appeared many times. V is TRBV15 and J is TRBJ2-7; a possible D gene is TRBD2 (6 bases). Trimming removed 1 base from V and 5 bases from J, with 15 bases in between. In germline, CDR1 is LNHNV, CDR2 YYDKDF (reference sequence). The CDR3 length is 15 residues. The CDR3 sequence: CATSRGMGEVDEQYF. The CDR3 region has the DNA TGTGCCACCAGCAGAGGAATGGGGGAGGTAGACGAGCAGTACTTC.

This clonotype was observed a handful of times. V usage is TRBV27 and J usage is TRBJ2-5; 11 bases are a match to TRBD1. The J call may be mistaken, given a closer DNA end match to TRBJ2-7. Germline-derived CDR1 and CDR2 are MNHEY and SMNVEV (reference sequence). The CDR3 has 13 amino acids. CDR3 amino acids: CASAGTGGFEQYF. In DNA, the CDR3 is TGTGCCAGCGCCGGGACAGGGGGGTTCGAGCAGTACTTC.

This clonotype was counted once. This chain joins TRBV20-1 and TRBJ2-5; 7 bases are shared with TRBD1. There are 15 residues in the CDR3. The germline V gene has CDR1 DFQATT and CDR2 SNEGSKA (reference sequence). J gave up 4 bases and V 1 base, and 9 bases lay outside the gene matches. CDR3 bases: TGCAGTGCTAGAGGGGCCCGGGACAGAAGAGAGACCCAGTACTTC. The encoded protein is CSARGARDRRETQYF.

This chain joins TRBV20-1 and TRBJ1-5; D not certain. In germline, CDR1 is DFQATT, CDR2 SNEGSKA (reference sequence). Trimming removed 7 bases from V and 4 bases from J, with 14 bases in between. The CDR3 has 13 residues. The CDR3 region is CSVRAAVNQPQHF. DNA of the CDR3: TGCAGTGTTCGAGCGGCGGTGAATCAGCCCCAGCATTTT.